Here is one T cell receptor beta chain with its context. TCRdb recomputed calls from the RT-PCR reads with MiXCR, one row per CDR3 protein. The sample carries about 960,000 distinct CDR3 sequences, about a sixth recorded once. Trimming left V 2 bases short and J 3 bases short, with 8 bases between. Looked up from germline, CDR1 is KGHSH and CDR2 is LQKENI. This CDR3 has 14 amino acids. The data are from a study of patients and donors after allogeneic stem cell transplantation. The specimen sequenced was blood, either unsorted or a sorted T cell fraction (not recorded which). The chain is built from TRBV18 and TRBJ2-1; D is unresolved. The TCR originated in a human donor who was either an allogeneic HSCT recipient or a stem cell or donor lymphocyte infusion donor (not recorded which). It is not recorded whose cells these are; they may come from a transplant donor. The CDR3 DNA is TGTGCCAGCTCACCAGGGAAGGGCTACAATGAGCAGTTCTTC. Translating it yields CASSPGKGYNEQFF. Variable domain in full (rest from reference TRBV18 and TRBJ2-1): NAGVMQNPRHLVRRRGQEARLRCSPMKGHSHVYWYRQLPEEGLKFMVYLQKENIIDESGMPKERFSAEFPKEGPSILRIQQVVRGDSAAYFCASSPGKGYNEQFFGPGTRLTVL.